One sample yielded the 22 T cell receptor beta chains listed below, sequenced in a study of T cells in Graves' hyperthyroidism and ophthalmopathy. TCR beta CDR3 region amplification was performed from RNA transcripts. During a first-round RT-PCR of the TCR CDR3, the HTBI primer set was used. TCRdb itself ran the multiplex PCR reads through MiXCR, one entry per CDR3 protein. The repertoire holds 250,000 to 300,000 distinct CDR3 sequences, with around 15% as singletons. The sample was blood. The origin of the receptors is a woman aged 40 to 50 with Graves' hyperthyroidism.

This clonotype has a count of ten or more. The chain carries TRBV7-9 and TRBJ2-2; tentatively, D is TRBD1 or TRBD2 (5 bases each). Trimming took off 1 base at V and 7 bases at J, with 16 bases between the two ends. Per germline, CDR1 SEHNR and CDR2 FQNEAQ (reference sequence). The CDR3 is made up of 16 amino acids. The CDR3 loop is CASSLDGGVHIGELFF. The DNA of the CDR3 is TGTGCCAGCAGCTTAGATGGGGGAGTACACATCGGGGAGCTGTTTTTT.

In its sample, this clonotype was seen many times. The chain employs TRBV15 and TRBJ1-1; D gene ambiguous. In germline, CDR1 is LNHNV, CDR2 YYDKDF (reference sequence). The CDR3 is 13 amino acids. V was clipped by 0 bases and J by 1 base, with 3 bases between them. The CDR3 DNA reads TGTGCCACCAGCAGAGACAGGAACACTGAAGCTTTCTTT. Translation: CATSRDRNTEAFF.

The rearrangement joins TRBV18 to TRBJ2-2, with a weak D call TRBD2 (6 bases). V lost 6 bases, J lost 4 bases, and 21 bases lay in between. The CDR3 has 17 residues. Germline assignment: CDR1 KGHSH and CDR2 LQKENI. The CDR3: CASSRDTPGLSTGELFF. CDR3 sequence (DNA): TGTGCCAGCTCGCGCGACACTCCGGGACTCAGCACCGGGGAGCTGTTTTTT.

This clonotype was seen repeatedly, ten times or more. The chain recombines TRBV7-8 with TRBJ1-5, with D perhaps TRBD1 (6 bases). Germline V gives CDR1 SGHVS, CDR2 FQNEAQ. The CDR3 is 16 residues long. The germline V and J ends were trimmed by 5 bases and 3 bases, with 17 bases remaining between them. CDR3 loop: CASSPRGMGPNQPQHF. CDR3 nucleotide sequence: TGTGCCAGCAGCCCGAGGGGGATGGGACCCAATCAGCCCCAGCATTTT.

This clonotype was seen many times. The chain recombines TRBV6-6 with TRBJ1-1; unclear D gene. Germline V gives CDR1 MNHNY, CDR2 SVGAGI (reference sequence). The length of the CDR3 is 15 residues. V was cut by 2 bases and J by 4 bases, with 14 bases left in between. CDR3 coding DNA: TGTGCCAGCAGTTACGTGGGCAGCTTGGGCACTGAAGCTTTCTTT. Translating it yields CASSYVGSLGTEAFF.

Many counts were recorded for this clonotype. The chain links TRBV28 to TRBJ1-2; no definite D call. Trimming took 8 bases from V and 3 from J, leaving 16 bases between them. The CDR3 spans 14 residues. CDR1 MDHEN and CDR2 SYDVKM come from the germline V gene. DNA of the CDR3: TGTGCCAGCCGAACTCAAGACGGATACTATGGCTACACCTTC. Its translation is CASRTQDGYYGYTF.

The table lists this clonotype with many counts. The V call is TRBV20-1, the J call TRBJ2-1; tentative D call: TRBD2 (6 bases). Germline CDR1 reads DFQATT; CDR2 reads SNEGSKA (reference sequence). CDR3 length: 17 residues. Trimming stripped 3 bases from V and 0 bases from J, with 18 bases between. The CDR3 DNA reads as TGCAGTGCTAGTCGACTAGGGGAGCGGAGCTCCTACAATGAGCAGTTCTTC. Amino acids: CSASRLGERSSYNEQFF.

Only a few counts were recorded for this clonotype. The rearrangement joins TRBV4-2 to TRBJ1-6; D may be TRBD1 (6 bases). Trimming stripped 0 bases from V and 9 bases from J, with 15 bases between. CDR1 and CDR2 (germline): LGHNA, YNFKEQ. This CDR3 contains 16 residues. For the CDR3, the DNA is TGTGCCAGCAGCCAAGAAGTAACAGGGCGCGGTTCACCCCTCCACTTT. It is translated as CASSQEVTGRGSPLHF.

This clonotype was seen ten or more times. The V call is TRBV20-1, the J call TRBJ2-5; D may be TRBD2 (6 bases). CDR3 size: 12 residues. Trimming removed 6 bases from V and 5 bases from J, with 13 bases in between. The germline CDR1 and CDR2 sequences are DFQATT and SNEGSKA (reference sequence). The DNA for the CDR3 is TGCAGTGCCAGACTAGTGGCGGAGACCCAGTACTTC. This gives the protein CSARLVAETQYF.

The rearrangement links TRBV12-3 or TRBV12-4 to TRBJ1-3; D unresolved. The CDR3 totals 14 residues. V shed 10 bases and J shed 0 bases, with 13 bases lying between them. CDR3 residues: CATRRRVSGNTIYF. CDR3 nucleotides: TGTGCCACCAGACGCCGGGTCTCTGGAAACACCATATATTTT.

This clonotype was seen repeatedly, ten times or more. The V and J genes are TRBV20-1 and TRBJ1-1, with D unclear. The CDR3 totals 13 residues. The V end was cut by 2 bases, the J end by 1 base, with 8 bases between. From germline, CDR1 is DFQATT and CDR2 SNEGSKA (reference sequence). The CDR3 region has the DNA TGCAGTGCTAGAAGGCAGTCGAACACTGAAGCTTTCTTT. Residues: CSARRQSNTEAFF.

This clonotype was observed at least ten times. The V call is TRBV19, the J call TRBJ2-7; 10 nucleotides line up with TRBD1. The germline V gene encodes CDR1 LNHDA and CDR2 SQIVND (reference sequence). The CDR3 contains 13 residues. V lost 7 bases to trimming and J lost 7 bases; unmatched junction nucleotides: 7. DNA of the CDR3: TGTGCCAGTATGGGGACAGGGGTGGGTGAGCAGTACTTC. This translates into CASMGTGVGEQYF.

This clonotype was detected many times. The chain has TRBV6-1 and TRBJ2-4; TRBD2 is a possible D gene (5 bases). The CDR3 is 16 amino acids. V dropped 0 bases and J dropped 1 base, with 10 bases sitting between them. The germline gives CDR1 MNHNS, CDR2 SASEGT. CDR3 sequence reads: CASSEALPGAKNIQYF. The DNA for the CDR3 is TGTGCCAGCAGTGAAGCGCTTCCGGGGGCCAAAAACATTCAGTACTTC.

This clonotype has a count of ten or more. The V call is TRBV12-3 or TRBV12-4, the J call TRBJ1-5; D is perhaps TRBD1 (5 bases). There are 13 residues in the CDR3. V was trimmed by 5 bases and J by 4 bases, leaving 9 bases between them. The CDR3 protein is CASSAQGNQPQHF. CDR3 in DNA: TGTGCCAGCAGTGCTCAGGGAAATCAGCCCCAGCATTTT.

This clonotype was observed at least ten times. The genes are TRBV13 and TRBJ2-5; D might be TRBD1 or TRBD2, each matching 5 bases. Trimming left V 5 bases short and J 2 bases short, with 15 bases between. The CDR3 is made up of 15 amino acids. The germline V gene encodes CDR1 PRHDT and CDR2 FYEKMQ (reference sequence). CDR3 in amino acids: CASSPGWDRQETQYF. CDR3 nucleotides: TGTGCCAGCAGCCCCGGGTGGGACCGACAAGAGACCCAGTACTTC.

This clonotype came up many times. The chain joins TRBV28 to TRBJ2-7; a possible D gene is TRBD2 (6 bases). The V end was cut by 2 bases, the J end by 4 bases, with 24 bases between. CDR1 and CDR2 (germline): MDHEN, SYDVKM. This CDR3 contains 18 residues. The CDR3 loop is CASSLKRVYAGSSYEQYF. As DNA, the CDR3 is TGTGCCAGCAGTTTAAAGCGGGTCTACGCGGGATCTAGTTACGAGCAGTACTTC.

Ten or more counts support this clonotype. V gene TRBV7-2 combines with J gene TRBJ1-3, with no clear D. V lost 8 bases and J lost 0, with 11 bases in between. This CDR3 spans 14 amino acids. Germline CDR1 reads SGHTA; CDR2 reads FQGNSA. The CDR3 spells CASSKAYSGNTIYF. CDR3 DNA: TGTGCCAGCTCCAAGGCCTACTCTGGAAACACCATATATTTT.

This clonotype showed up many times. The chain carries TRBV11-1 and TRBJ2-7, with 11 positions matching TRBD2. In germline, CDR1 is SGHAT, CDR2 FQDESV (reference sequence). V lost 10 bases, J lost 5 bases, and 10 bases stayed unmatched. The CDR3 spans 14 residues. CDR3: CATQLAGDLHEQYF. DNA for the CDR3: TGTGCCACCCAACTAGCGGGAGATCTCCACGAGCAGTACTTC.

This clonotype was picked up many times. The gene calls are TRBV5-8 and TRBJ1-2; 7 bases fit TRBD1. The germline V gene has CDR1 SGHTS and CDR2 YDEGEE. The ends lost 3 bases at V and 1 base at J; junction bases unmatched: 3. This CDR3 spans 14 amino acids. CDR3 sequence: CASSSDRVNYGYTF. In nucleotides, the CDR3 is TGTGCCAGCAGCTCAGACAGGGTTAACTATGGCTACACCTTC.

This clonotype has at least ten counts. An end of the junction differs from the germline gene, which may be a read error. The chain has TRBV7-7 and TRBJ2-3, with a possible D match to TRBD2 (5 bases). Per the germline V gene, CDR1 is SSHAT and CDR2 is FNYEAQ (reference sequence). The CDR3 has 15 amino acids. CDR3 bases: TGTGCTAGCAGCCCCGCGGACTCGCGGTCAGATACGCAGTATTTT. It specifies CASSPADSRSDTQYF.

In its sample, this clonotype was seen many times. The rearrangement joins TRBV3-1 to TRBJ2-5; D gene uncertain. The V gene lost 1 base and the J gene lost 7 bases, with 16 bases spanning the gap. The CDR3 consists of 15 residues. CDR1 is LGHDT, CDR2 YNNKEL, per germline (reference sequence). CDR3 nucleotides: TGTGCCAGCAGCCAAGGCCATCTGAAAATCAGGACCCAGTACTTC. Amino acid sequence: CASSQGHLKIRTQYF.

This clonotype was counted ten times or more. V gene TRBV10-3 combines with J gene TRBJ1-1; TRBD1 agrees at 8 bases. Trimming cost V 6 bases and J 0 bases; bases outside gene matches: 6. The CDR3 runs to 15 residues. Germline V gives CDR1 ENHRY, CDR2 SYGVKD. The CDR3 DNA is TGTGCCATCAGAGGGACAGGCCTCATGAACACTGAAGCTTTCTTT. It encodes CAIRGTGLMNTEAFF.